This entry features one TCR beta chain sequence. The CDR3 contains 15 residues. The germline V gene has CDR1 MGHRA and CDR2 YSYEKL. With V trimmed by 3 bases and J by 5 bases, 5 bases remained unmatched. This record comes from a study of cytomegalovirus exposure and HLA in healthy donors. The PCR contained 60 Vbeta and 13 Jbeta primers. Some clones are missing from TCRdb's copy, which holds only in-frame ones; the method was immunoSEQ multiplex PCR. The sample contains under 200,000 clones, around 79% of which appear only once. The chain has TRBV4-1 and TRBJ1-2; TRBD1 agrees at 11 bases. This TCR derives from a woman aged 25 to 39 in good health and CMV-seropositive. The sample consisted of PBMCs. The CDR3 DNA reads as TGCGCCAGCAGCCAGTCGGGACAGGGGGGGTATGGCTACACCTTC. This codes for CASSQSGQGGYGYTF.